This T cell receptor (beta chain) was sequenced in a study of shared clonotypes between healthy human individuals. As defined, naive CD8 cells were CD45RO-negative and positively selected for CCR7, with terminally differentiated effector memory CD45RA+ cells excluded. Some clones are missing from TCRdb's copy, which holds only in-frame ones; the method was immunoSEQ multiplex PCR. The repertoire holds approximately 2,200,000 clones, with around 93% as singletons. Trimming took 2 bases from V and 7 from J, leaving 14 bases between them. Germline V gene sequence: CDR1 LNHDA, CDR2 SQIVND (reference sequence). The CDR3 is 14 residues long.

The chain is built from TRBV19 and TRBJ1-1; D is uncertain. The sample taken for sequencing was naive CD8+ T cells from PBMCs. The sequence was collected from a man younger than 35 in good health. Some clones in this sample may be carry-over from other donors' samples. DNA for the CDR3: TGTGCCAGTAGTATAATGTTCCCTGCTGATGAAGCTTTCTTT. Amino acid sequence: CASSIMFPADEAFF.